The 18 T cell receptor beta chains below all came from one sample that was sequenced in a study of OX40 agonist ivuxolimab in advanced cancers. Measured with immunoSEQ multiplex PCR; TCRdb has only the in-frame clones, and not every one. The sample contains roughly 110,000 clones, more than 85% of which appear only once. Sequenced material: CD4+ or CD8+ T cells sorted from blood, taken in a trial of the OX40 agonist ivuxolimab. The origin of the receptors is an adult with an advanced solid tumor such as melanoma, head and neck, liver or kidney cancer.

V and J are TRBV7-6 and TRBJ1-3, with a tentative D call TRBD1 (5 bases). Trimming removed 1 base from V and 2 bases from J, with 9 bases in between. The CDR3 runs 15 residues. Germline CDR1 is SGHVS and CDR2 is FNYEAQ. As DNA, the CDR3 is TGTGCCAGCAGCTTAGGGGCGGGGGCTGGAAACACCATATATTTT. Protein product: CASSLGAGAGNTIYF.

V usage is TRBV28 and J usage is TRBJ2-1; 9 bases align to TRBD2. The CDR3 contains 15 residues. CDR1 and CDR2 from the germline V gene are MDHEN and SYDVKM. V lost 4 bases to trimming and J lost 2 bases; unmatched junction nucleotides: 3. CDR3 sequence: CASSSRLAAYNEQFF. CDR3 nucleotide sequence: TGTGCCAGCAGTTCGCGACTAGCGGCCTACAATGAGCAGTTCTTC.

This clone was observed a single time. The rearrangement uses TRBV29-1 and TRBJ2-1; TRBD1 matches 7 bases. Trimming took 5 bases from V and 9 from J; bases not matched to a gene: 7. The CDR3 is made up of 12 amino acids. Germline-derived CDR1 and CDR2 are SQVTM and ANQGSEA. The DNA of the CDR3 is TGCAGCGTTTTCGACAGGGCTCCTGAGCAGTTCTTC. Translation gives CSVFDRAPEQFF.

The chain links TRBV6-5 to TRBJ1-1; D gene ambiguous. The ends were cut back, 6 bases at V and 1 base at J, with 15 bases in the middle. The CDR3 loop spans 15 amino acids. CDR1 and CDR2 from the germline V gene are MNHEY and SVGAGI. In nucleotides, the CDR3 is TGTGCCAGCAGGGCCATGTGGGTAAGGAACACTGAAGCTTTCTTT. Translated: CASRAMWVRNTEAFF.

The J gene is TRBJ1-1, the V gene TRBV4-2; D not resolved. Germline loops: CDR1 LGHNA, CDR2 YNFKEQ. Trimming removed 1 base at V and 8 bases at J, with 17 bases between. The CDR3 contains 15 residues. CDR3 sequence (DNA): TGTGCCAGCAGCCAAGGGGCAGTTCCCCCACCCGAAGCTTTCTTT. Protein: CASSQGAVPPPEAFF.

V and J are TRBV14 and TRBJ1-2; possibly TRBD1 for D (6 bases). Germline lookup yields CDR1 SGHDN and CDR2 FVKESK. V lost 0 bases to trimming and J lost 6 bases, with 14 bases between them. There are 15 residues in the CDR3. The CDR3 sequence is CASSQDWGTYDGYTF. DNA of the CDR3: TGTGCCAGCAGCCAAGATTGGGGGACATACGATGGCTACACCTTC.

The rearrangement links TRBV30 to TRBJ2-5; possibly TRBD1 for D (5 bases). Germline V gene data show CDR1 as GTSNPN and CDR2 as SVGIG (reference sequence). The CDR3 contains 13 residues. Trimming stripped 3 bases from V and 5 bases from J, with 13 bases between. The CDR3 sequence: CAWSPGLLETQYF. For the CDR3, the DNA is TGTGCCTGGAGCCCAGGGTTGCTCGAGACCCAGTACTTC.

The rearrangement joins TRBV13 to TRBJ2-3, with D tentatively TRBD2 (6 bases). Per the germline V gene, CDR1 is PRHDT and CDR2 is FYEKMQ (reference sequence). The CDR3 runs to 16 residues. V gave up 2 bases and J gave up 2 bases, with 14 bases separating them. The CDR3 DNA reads TGTGCCAGCAGCTTACCCGTTACGGGGGTCACAGATACGCAGTATTTT. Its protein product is CASSLPVTGVTDTQYF.

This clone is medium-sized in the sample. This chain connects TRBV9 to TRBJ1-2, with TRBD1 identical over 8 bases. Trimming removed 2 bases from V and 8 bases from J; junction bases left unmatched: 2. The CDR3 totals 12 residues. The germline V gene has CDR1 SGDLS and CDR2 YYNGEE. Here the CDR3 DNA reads TGTGCCAGCAGCGTGACAGGGGACGGCTACACCTTC. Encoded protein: CASSVTGDGYTF.

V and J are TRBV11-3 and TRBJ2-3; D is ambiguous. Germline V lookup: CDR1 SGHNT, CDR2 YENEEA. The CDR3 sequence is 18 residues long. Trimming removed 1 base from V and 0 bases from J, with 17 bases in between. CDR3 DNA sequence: TGTGCCAGCAGCTTAGGGCAGGCTCTTTTTTCTAGCACAGATACGCAGTATTTT. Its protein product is CASSLGQALFSSTDTQYF.

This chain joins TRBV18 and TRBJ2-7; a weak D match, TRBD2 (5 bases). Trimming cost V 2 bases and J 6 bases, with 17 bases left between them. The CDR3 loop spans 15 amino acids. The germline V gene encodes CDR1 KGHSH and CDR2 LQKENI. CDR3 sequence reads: CASSPGVSSEAEQYF. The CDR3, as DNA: TGTGCCAGCTCACCAGGAGTGAGTAGCGAGGCCGAGCAGTACTTC.

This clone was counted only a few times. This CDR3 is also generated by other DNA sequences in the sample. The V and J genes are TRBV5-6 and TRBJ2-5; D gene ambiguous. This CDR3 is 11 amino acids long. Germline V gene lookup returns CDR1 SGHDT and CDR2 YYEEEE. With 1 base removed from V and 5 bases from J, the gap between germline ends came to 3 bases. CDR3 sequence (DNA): TGTGCCAGCAGCTTGAGCGAGACCCAGTACTTC. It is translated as CASSLSETQYF.

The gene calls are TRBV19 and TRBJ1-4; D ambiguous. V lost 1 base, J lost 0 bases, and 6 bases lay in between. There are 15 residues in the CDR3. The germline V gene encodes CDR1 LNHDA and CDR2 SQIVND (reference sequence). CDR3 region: CASSIAPSTNEKLFF. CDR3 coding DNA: TGTGCCAGTAGTATAGCGCCCTCAACTAATGAAAAACTGTTTTTT.

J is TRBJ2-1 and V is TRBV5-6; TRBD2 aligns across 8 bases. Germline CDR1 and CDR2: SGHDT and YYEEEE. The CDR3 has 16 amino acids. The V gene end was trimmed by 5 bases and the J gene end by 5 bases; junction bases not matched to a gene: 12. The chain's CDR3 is CASRLERETGDNEQFF. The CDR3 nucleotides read TGTGCCAGCAGGCTGGAGCGGGAGACCGGCGACAATGAGCAGTTCTTC.

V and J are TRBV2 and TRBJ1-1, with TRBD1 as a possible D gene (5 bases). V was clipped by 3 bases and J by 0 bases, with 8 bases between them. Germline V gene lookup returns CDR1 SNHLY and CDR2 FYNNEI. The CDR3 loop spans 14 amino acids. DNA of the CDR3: TGTGCCAGCAGTGACGGACACCTGAACACTGAAGCTTTCTTT. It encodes CASSDGHLNTEAFF.

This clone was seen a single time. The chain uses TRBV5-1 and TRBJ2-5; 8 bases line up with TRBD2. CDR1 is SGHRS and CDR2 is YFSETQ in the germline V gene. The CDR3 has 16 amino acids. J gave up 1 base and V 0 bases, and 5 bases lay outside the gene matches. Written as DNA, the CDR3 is TGCGCCAGCAGCTTGGGCACGGGAGGGACCCAAGAGACCCAGTACTTC. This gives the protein CASSLGTGGTQETQYF.

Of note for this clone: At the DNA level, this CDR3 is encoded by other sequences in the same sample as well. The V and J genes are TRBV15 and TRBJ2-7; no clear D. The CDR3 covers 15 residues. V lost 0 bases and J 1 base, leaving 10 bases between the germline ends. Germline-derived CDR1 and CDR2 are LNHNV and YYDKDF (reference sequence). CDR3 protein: CATSRDRTSSYEQYF. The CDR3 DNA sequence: TGTGCCACCAGCAGAGATCGTACAAGTTCCTACGAGCAGTACTTC.

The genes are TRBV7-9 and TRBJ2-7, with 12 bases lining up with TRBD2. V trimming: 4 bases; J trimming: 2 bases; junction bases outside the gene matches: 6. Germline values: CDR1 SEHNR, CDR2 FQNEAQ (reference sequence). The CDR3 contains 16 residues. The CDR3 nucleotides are TGTGCCAGCAGCTCCGGGACTAGCGGGTCCACCTACGAGCAGTACTTC. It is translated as CASSSGTSGSTYEQYF.